This section outlines one T cell receptor (beta chain) sequence together with its context. The antigen is not known. These data are taken from a study of identical twins. Study results and limitations: Clonotypes of the beta chain that were abundant in cord blood carried fewer insertions (memory repertoires showed none).

The CDR3 has 14 residues. The germline V and J ends were trimmed by 1 base and 3 bases, with 11 bases remaining between them. CDR1 and CDR2 from the germline V gene are SQVTM and ANQGSEA. TCRdb redid the calling of the 5' RACE reads with MiXCR, one entry per CDR3 protein. Among 640,000 or so distinct CDR3 sequences listed, 5.5% to 6.5% were seen once. The TCR sequence derives from a man aged 18-30 years in good health. Sequences were obtained from naive T cells sorted from blood. The rearrangement uses TRBV29-1 and TRBJ2-3; the D is unclear. The CDR3 spells CSVEGWDGTDTQYF. The DNA of the CDR3 is TGCAGCGTTGAAGGATGGGATGGAACAGATACGCAGTATTTT.